The entry below gives a single T cell receptor beta chain sequence along with its context. One junction end does not reproduce the germline sequence, and a read error may be involved. CDR3 length: 16 residues. Germline V gene data show CDR1 as LGHDT and CDR2 as YNNKEL (reference sequence). The data were taken from a study of molecular identifiers for immune sequencing clone quantification. MiXCR was run by TCRdb on the PCR reads, yielding one entry per CDR3 protein. Of under 350,000 distinct CDR3 sequences listed, under 25% are singletons. The sequenced sample was naive CD8+ T cells from blood, with Jurkat cell RNA spiked in. Subset specified: FACS-sorted CD8+CD4-CCR7+CD45RA+ naive T cells. V and J are TRBV3-1 and TRBJ2-3; no clear D. This TCR was sampled from a human donor in good health. Some libraries in this study had Jurkat cell RNA spiked in. For the CDR3, the DNA is TGTACCAGCAGCCAAGTTTCCCTTCCTAGCACAGATACGCAGTATTTT. This sequence encodes CTSSQVSLPSTDTQYF.